This T cell receptor beta chain was obtained from a study of control samples from healthy donors and cancer patients. Per the germline V gene, CDR1 is LGHDT and CDR2 is YNNKEL (reference sequence). V was pared by 1 base and J by 3 bases, with 9 bases between. The CDR3 consists of 14 residues. This clone was recorded once. Clones were sequenced by immunoSEQ multiplex PCR, and TCRdb holds only the in-frame ones, with some missing. This sample yields hundreds of thousands of clones, of which roughly 82% are seen a single time; about an eighth belongs to the top ten. The J gene is TRBJ2-5, the V gene TRBV3-1 (or the pseudogene TRBV3-2), with no clear D. The clonotype originates from a woman aged 55-70 years with lung cancer. The material sequenced was PBMCs. The CDR3 nucleotides read TGTGCCAGCAGCCAAGCGGGCGATAAAGAGACCCAGTACTTC. Its protein is CASSQAGDKETQYF.